A single sample is the source of the 20 T cell receptor beta chains below, sequenced in a study of T cell repertoires in aging, cancer and after chemotherapy. Amplification of TCR beta used genomic DNA extracted from peripheral blood. Multiplex touch-down PCR with TRB-A/B primers amplified rearranged V-D-J TRB sequences. Each CDR3 protein is one row after TCRdb ran MiXCR on the multiplex PCR reads. The sample lists about 480 distinct CDR3 sequences, more than 20% occurring once. The sample comprised blood. These TCRs come from a human donor with a solid tumor.

This clonotype was detected once. It may be a read error: a sequence one base away is much more abundant. The J gene is TRBJ2-7, the V gene TRBV30, with D tentatively TRBD1 (6 bases). In germline, CDR1 is GTSNPN, CDR2 SVGIG (reference sequence). The CDR3 spans 13 residues. CDR3 in DNA: TGTGCCTGGAGCACCACGGGGCAGGGGAAGCATTACTTC. Residues: CAWSTTGQGKHYF. The full variable domain, completed using reference TRBV30 and TRBJ2-7, is SQTIHQWPATLVQPVGSPLSLECTVEGTSNPNLYWYRQAAGRGLQLLFYSVGIGQISSEVPQNLSASRPQDRQFILSSKKLLLSDSGFYLCAWSTTGQGKHYFGPGTRLTVT.

In the case of this clonotype: One end of the junction is discordant with germline, which a read error may explain. V usage is TRBV15 and J usage is TRBJ1-3, with a tentative D call TRBD1 (6 bases). The germline V gene has CDR1 LNHNV and CDR2 YYDKDF (reference sequence). This CDR3 region has 20 residues. CDR3 DNA sequence: TGTGCCACCAGCAGAGATCGGAGTAGGGGGACCTCCTCATCTGGAAACATCATATATTTT. Translated: CATSRDRSRGTSSSGNIIYF. The complete variable domain, with remaining parts taken from reference TRBV15 and TRBJ1-3, reads DAMVIQNPRYQVTQFGKPVTLSCSQTLNHNVMYWYQQKSSQAPKLLFHYYDKDFNNEADTPDNFQSRRPNTSFCFLDIRSPGLGDTAMYLCATSRDRSRGTSSSGNIIYFGEGSWLTVV.

This clonotype was counted between two and nine times. The chain couples TRBV28 to TRBJ2-4; D is perhaps TRBD1 (6 bases). From germline, CDR1 is MDHEN and CDR2 SYDVKM. Trimming removed 5 bases at V and 6 bases at J, with 17 bases between. The CDR3 is 15 residues long. The CDR3 DNA sequence: TGTGCCAGCAGTGCCACAGGGTTTGGTGTAAACATTCAGTACTTC. This sequence encodes CASSATGFGVNIQYF.

This clonotype is classed as large. The V call is TRBV6-5, the J call TRBJ2-7; a possible D gene is TRBD1 (6 bases). The CDR3 runs 14 residues. With 4 bases removed from V and 3 bases from J, the gap between germline ends came to 13 bases. Germline assignment: CDR1 MNHEY and CDR2 SVGAGI. The CDR3: CASSWTAEGYEQYF. The DNA of the CDR3 is TGTGCCAGCAGTTGGACAGCAGAGGGCTACGAGCAGTACTTC.

In this sample, this clonotype is large. Germline and junction disagree at one end, which may indicate a read error. The V and J genes are TRBV28 and TRBJ2-7; D possibly corresponds to TRBD1 (6 bases). The CDR3 is 12 residues long. Germline V gene sequence: CDR1 MDHEN, CDR2 SYDVKM. The CDR3 DNA sequence: TGTGCCAGCAGTTTAGGACAGATGAGGAGAACCTTC. Protein sequence: CASSLGQMRRTF.

On this clonotype: A much larger clone differs from this one at a single base, so this may be a read error. The chain recombines TRBV7-2 with TRBJ1-6, with no clear D. Trimming took 2 bases from V and 8 from J, leaving 7 bases between them. The CDR3 length is 13 residues. Germline assignment: CDR1 SGHTA and CDR2 FQGNSA. The CDR3 is CASSLNGDSPLHF. CDR3 nucleotide sequence: TGTGCCAGCAGCTTAAATGGAGATTCACCCCTCCACTTT.

V is TRBV11-2 and J is TRBJ2-5, with D perhaps matching TRBD2 (5 bases). Looked up from germline, CDR1 is SGHAT and CDR2 is FQNNGV. V dropped 1 base and J dropped 7 bases, with 10 bases sitting between them. This CDR3 is 13 amino acids long. CDR3 region: CASSLAGERTQYF. As DNA, the CDR3 is TGTGCCAGCAGCTTAGCTGGGGAGCGGACCCAGTACTTC.

The rearrangement links TRBV20-1 to TRBJ2-4, with a possible D match to TRBD2 (6 bases). V gave up 3 bases and J gave up 2 bases, with 14 bases separating them. Per the germline V gene, CDR1 is DFQATT and CDR2 is SNEGSKA (reference sequence). CDR3 length: 15 residues. The CDR3 DNA sequence: TGCAGTGCTAGGCCCCCAGGGACTTCCAAAAACATTCAGTACTTC. Translating gives CSARPPGTSKNIQYF.

By share, this clonotype ranks as large. The J gene is TRBJ1-1, the V gene TRBV29-1; D possibly corresponds to TRBD1 (6 bases). V gave up 5 bases and J gave up 3 bases, with 16 bases separating them. The CDR3 spans 14 residues. Germline V gives CDR1 SQVTM, CDR2 ANQGSEA. The CDR3 DNA sequence: TGCAGCGTTCGCAGAGGGGGTATTCACACTGAAGCTTTCTTT. It codes for CSVRRGGIHTEAFF.

Turning to this clonotype: A much larger clone differs by one base, so this may be a read error. The chain recombines TRBV20-1 with TRBJ2-7; TRBD2 matches 7 bases. Germline CDR1 and CDR2: DFQATT and SNEGSKA (reference sequence). This CDR3 has 12 amino acids. The CDR3 spells CSGTIGSYEQYF. CDR3 in DNA: TGCAGCGGGACTATCGGTTCCTACGAGCAGTACTTC.

This clonotype was counted a few times. The rearrangement joins TRBV5-1 to TRBJ2-2, with D unresolved. Trimming stripped 2 bases from V and 0 bases from J, with 2 bases between. Germline V gene sequence: CDR1 SGHRS, CDR2 YFSETQ. The CDR3 consists of 13 residues. CDR3 protein: CASSFPNTGELFF. The CDR3, as DNA: TGCGCCAGCAGCTTTCCGAACACCGGGGAGCTGTTTTTT.

This clonotype was counted only a few times. The chain joins TRBV19 to TRBJ2-4, with D unclear. The germline gives CDR1 LNHDA, CDR2 SQIVND (reference sequence). This CDR3 is built from 13 residues. Trimming cost V 7 bases and J 6 bases, with 13 bases left between them. The CDR3 is CASKVSNTNIQYF. The CDR3 DNA sequence: TGTGCCAGTAAGGTTAGCAACACAAACATTCAGTACTTC.

The chain recombines TRBV5-1 with TRBJ2-7; D unclear. Germline CDR1 SGHRS, CDR2 YFSETQ. Deletions cut 5 bases from V and 3 bases from J, with 12 bases between. The CDR3 runs 13 residues. This chain's CDR3 is CASSPNSGYEQYF. The CDR3 nucleotides are TGCGCCAGCAGTCCCAATTCGGGCTACGAGCAGTACTTC.

The rearrangement joins TRBV11-3 to TRBJ2-5, with 14 nucleotides matching TRBD2. In germline, CDR1 is SGHNT, CDR2 YENEEA. This CDR3 comprises 17 residues. The J segment lost 1 base and the V segment lost 5 bases, leaving 6 bases of the junction unmatched. This CDR3 is CASSEGTSGSPQETQYF. CDR3 sequence (DNA): TGTGCCAGCAGCGAAGGGACTAGCGGGAGCCCCCAAGAGACCCAGTACTTC. Full variable domain (outside the CDR3, taken from reference TRBV11-3 and TRBJ2-5): EAGVVQSPRYKIIEKKQPVAFWCNPISGHNTLYWYLQNLGQGPELLIRYENEEAVDDSQLPKDRFSAERLKGVDSTLKIQPAELGDSAVYLCASSEGTSGSPQETQYFGPGTRLLVL.

The chain carries TRBV6-1 and TRBJ2-7; TRBD2 matches at 14 bases. The V gene's germline CDR1 is MNHNS and CDR2 SASEGT. After removal of 3 bases from V and 2 bases from J, the junction contained 0 bases not matched to a gene. The CDR3 has 15 amino acids. The CDR3 sequence is CASSEGLAGAYEQYF. DNA for the CDR3: TGTGCCAGCAGTGAGGGACTAGCGGGAGCCTACGAGCAGTACTTC.

This clonotype qualifies as large. This chain links TRBV19 with TRBJ1-3; D is possibly TRBD1 (5 bases). The CDR3 is 18 amino acids. V lost 3 bases to trimming and J lost 4 bases, with 22 bases between them. The V gene's germline CDR1 is LNHDA and CDR2 SQIVND (reference sequence). The CDR3 DNA is TGTGCCAGTAGTATGAGGGGAGAACAAAGGGTTCCCGGAAACACCATATATTTT. It codes for CASSMRGEQRVPGNTIYF.

This clonotype is labeled as large (0.1 to 1%). The chain combines TRBV7-9 with TRBJ1-2, with D perhaps matching TRBD1 (6 bases). V was pared by 4 bases and J by 3 bases, with 12 bases between. CDR3 size: 14 residues. Per the germline V gene, CDR1 is SEHNR and CDR2 is FQNEAQ (reference sequence). CDR3 DNA sequence: TGTGCCAGCAGCTCAAGGACAGAGTACTATGGCTACACCTTC. Its translation is CASSSRTEYYGYTF.

The rearrangement joins TRBV5-1 to TRBJ2-6, with 9 bases matching TRBD1. The length of the CDR3 is 17 residues. Germline-derived CDR1 and CDR2 are SGHRS and YFSETQ. V gave up 4 bases and J gave up 0 bases; unmatched junction bases: 5. CDR3 protein: CASSAKTGGSGANVLTF. CDR3 sequence (DNA): TGCGCCAGCAGCGCCAAGACAGGGGGCTCTGGGGCCAACGTCCTGACTTTC.

By sample share, this clonotype is hyperexpanded. V is TRBV29-1 and J is TRBJ2-2; maybe TRBD1 (6 bases). CDR1 is SQVTM and CDR2 is ANQGSEA in the germline V gene. This CDR3 comprises 16 residues. The V end lost 3 bases, the J end lost 0 bases, and 14 bases lay between the germline ends. Written as DNA, the CDR3 is TGCAGCGTTGAGGGGTCCCGGGACACGAACACCGGGGAGCTGTTTTTT. Its protein is CSVEGSRDTNTGELFF.

The gene calls are TRBV12-3 or TRBV12-4 and TRBJ1-2; TRBD1 matches at 7 bases. J gave up 4 bases and V 6 bases, and 5 bases lay outside the gene matches. CDR3 length equals 13 residues. CDR3 in amino acids: CASSMTGSYGYTF. The DNA for the CDR3 is TGTGCCAGCAGCATGACAGGGTCCTATGGCTACACCTTC.